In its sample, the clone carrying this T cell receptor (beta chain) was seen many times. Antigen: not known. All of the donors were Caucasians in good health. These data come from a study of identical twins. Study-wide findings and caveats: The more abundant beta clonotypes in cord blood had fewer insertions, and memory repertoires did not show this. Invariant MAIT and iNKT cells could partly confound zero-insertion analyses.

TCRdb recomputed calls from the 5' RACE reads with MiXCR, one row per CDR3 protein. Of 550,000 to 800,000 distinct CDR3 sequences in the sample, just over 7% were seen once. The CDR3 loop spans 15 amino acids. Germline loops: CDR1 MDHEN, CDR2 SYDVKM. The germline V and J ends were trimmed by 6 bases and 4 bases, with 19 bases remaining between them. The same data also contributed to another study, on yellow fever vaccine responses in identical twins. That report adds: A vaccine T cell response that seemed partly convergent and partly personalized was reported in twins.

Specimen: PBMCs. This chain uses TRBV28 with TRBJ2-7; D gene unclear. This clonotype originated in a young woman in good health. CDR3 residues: CASSGKGTPPYEQYF. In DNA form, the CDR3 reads TGTGCCAGCAGCGGAAAGGGCACCCCCCCATACGAGCAGTACTTC.